This T cell receptor beta chain was captured by sequencing in a study of early T cells in non-severe SARS-CoV-2 infection. This clonotype was detected ten times or more. Germline V gene lookup returns CDR1 MNHEY and CDR2 SVGAGI. This CDR3 has 15 amino acids. Unmatched junction bases numbered 7, after V lost 4 bases and J lost 6 bases. The TCR library protocol attached unique molecular identifiers to the individual cDNA molecules. TCRdb re-derived calls from the 5' RACE reads in MiXCR, one entry per CDR3 protein. The data show 25,000 to 30,000 distinct CDR3 sequences, 4.5% to 6% seen once. This sequence was found in an adult who was a healthcare worker with PCR-confirmed SARS-CoV-2 infection or an uninfected control (not recorded which). Material for sequencing was whole blood. The chain combines TRBV6-5 with TRBJ2-1; 9 bases are shared with TRBD1. CDR3 sequence: CASSFWTGVINEQFF. The CDR3 nucleotides are TGTGCCAGCAGTTTTTGGACAGGGGTTATCAATGAGCAGTTCTTC.